This entry lists 2 T cell receptor beta chains sequenced from one sample in a study of cytomegalovirus exposure and HLA in healthy donors. PCR employed 60 Vbeta and 13 Jbeta primers. TCRdb's copy holds only in-frame clones and misses some; the assay was immunoSEQ multiplex PCR. The data show 150,000 to 160,000 clones, 65% to 80% seen once. The specimen sequenced was PBMCs. These receptor sequences come from a woman aged 40 to 55 in good health and CMV-seronegative.

This clone was seen once. The chain couples TRBV7-9 to TRBJ2-7; TRBD1 matches 9 bases. The CDR3 has 16 residues. With 3 bases clipped from V and 5 bases from J, the junction kept 11 bases outside the gene matches. Germline values: CDR1 SEHNR, CDR2 FQNEAQ (reference sequence). The CDR3 loop is CASSFTGGWRRDEQYF. The CDR3, as DNA: TGTGCCAGCAGCTTTACAGGGGGCTGGCGTCGCGACGAGCAGTACTTC.

This chain links TRBV5-1 with TRBJ2-1; tentatively, D is TRBD2 (6 bases). Germline V CDR1 and CDR2: SGHRS, YFSETQ. CDR3 length: 15 residues. V lost 0 bases to trimming and J lost 5 bases, with 12 bases between them. CDR3 sequence: CASSLGGGPNNEQFF. The DNA of the CDR3 is TGCGCCAGCAGCTTGGGAGGAGGGCCCAACAATGAGCAGTTCTTC.